This entry concerns a single T cell receptor (beta chain). The data were obtained in a study of control samples from healthy donors and cancer patients. This CDR3 spans 13 amino acids. V dropped 2 bases and J dropped 7 bases, with 11 bases sitting between them. In germline, CDR1 is LGHDT, CDR2 YNNKEL (reference sequence). Clones were read by immunoSEQ multiplex PCR, and TCRdb kept only the in-frame ones, dropping some. The repertoire holds some 3,300 clones, 70% to 80% seen once, with about 9.4% in the top ten. The sequenced sample consisted of formalin-fixed, paraffin-embedded tissue. This chain connects TRBV3-1 (or the pseudogene TRBV3-2) to TRBJ1-1; D is undetermined. The TCR sequence derives from a female donor with melanoma. The CDR3 nucleotides are TGTGCCAGCAGCCAAAACTACGGCAATGAAGCTTTCTTT. Translating it yields CASSQNYGNEAFF.